These 25 T cell receptor beta chains were sequenced from one sample in a study of early T cells in non-severe SARS-CoV-2 infection. One entry per CDR3 protein, called by TCRdb with MiXCR from the 5' RACE reads. Counted here are around 58,000 distinct CDR3 sequences, around 8% occurring once; the ten biggest clones make up roughly 10%. This sample comprised whole blood, obtained at baseline. All receptors come from an adult who was a healthcare worker with PCR-confirmed SARS-CoV-2 infection or an uninfected control (not recorded which).

This clonotype was picked up a small number of times. V and J are TRBV21-1 and TRBJ2-7; the table's D call TRBD2 went unverified against the DNA. TRBV21-1 is reported as a pseudogene. There are 18 residues in the CDR3. The CDR3 region is CASSKVRIQRELGYEQYF. CDR3 coding DNA: TGTGCCAGCAGCAAAGTGAGAATCCAGCGGGAGTTGGGGTACGAGCAGTACTTC.

In its sample, this clonotype was seen a few times. V usage is TRBV24-1 and J usage is TRBJ2-7; D tentatively fits TRBD1 or TRBD2 (5 bases each). Trimming removed 9 bases from V and 6 bases from J, with 17 bases in between. The germline V gene has CDR1 KGHDR and CDR2 SFDVKD. The length of the CDR3 is 13 residues. This chain's CDR3 is CATQLSGDREQYF. The CDR3 coding sequence is TGTGCCACCCAGTTAAGTGGGGACCGCGAGCAGTACTTC.

This clonotype was recorded at least ten times. The rearrangement links TRBV7-3 to TRBJ2-1; D possibly corresponds to TRBD1 (5 bases). CDR1 and CDR2 from the germline V gene are SGHTA and FQGTGA. CDR3 length: 14 residues. The ends were cut back, 6 bases at V and 5 bases at J, with 14 bases in the middle. The CDR3 is CASRLSTGDNEQFF. DNA for the CDR3: TGTGCCAGCAGACTGTCTACAGGAGACAATGAGCAGTTCTTC.

This clonotype was counted ten times or more. The chain employs TRBV10-3 and TRBJ2-3; D may be TRBD2 (5 bases). The CDR3 runs 14 residues. From germline, CDR1 is ENHRY and CDR2 SYGVKD. Trimming removed 2 bases at V and 4 bases at J, with 10 bases between. CDR3 residues: CAISESLAPDTQYF. Here the CDR3 DNA reads TGTGCCATCAGTGAGAGTTTAGCGCCAGATACGCAGTATTTT.

This clonotype was recorded many times. The V call is TRBV28, the J call TRBJ2-3; a possible D gene is TRBD1 (5 bases). Trimming cost V 5 bases and J 5 bases, with 14 bases left between them. The CDR3 runs 14 residues. Germline CDR1 is MDHEN and CDR2 is SYDVKM. This CDR3 reads CASSQNPGIDTQYF. CDR3 nucleotide sequence: TGTGCCAGCAGTCAAAATCCAGGGATAGATACGCAGTATTTT.

This clonotype was observed a handful of times. The chain couples TRBV10-3 to TRBJ2-1; D gene ambiguous. This CDR3 contains 11 residues. V lost 10 bases and J lost 7, with 11 bases in between. Per germline, CDR1 ENHRY and CDR2 SYGVKD. In DNA, the CDR3 is TGTGCCACCGCCGCATCTAATGAGCAGTTCTTC. Translated, it gives CATAASNEQFF.

The chain is built from TRBV6-6 and TRBJ2-7; D ambiguous. CDR1 MNHNY and CDR2 SVGAGI come from the germline V gene (reference sequence). The length of the CDR3 is 15 residues. The V and J ends lost 2 bases and 1 base respectively, with 12 bases between them. The CDR3 DNA reads as TGTGCCAGCAGTTACCGGCCTGAGTTATCCTACGAGCAGTACTTC. This gives the protein CASSYRPELSYEQYF.

This clonotype was recorded at least ten times. The chain combines TRBV14 with TRBJ2-7, with 9 bases fitting TRBD2. CDR3 length equals 15 residues. Germline lookup yields CDR1 SGHDN and CDR2 FVKESK. V was clipped by 2 bases and J by 6 bases; unmatched bases: 8. CDR3 nucleotides: TGTGCCAGCAGCCAATTAGCGGGAGAGGGGGCCGAGCAGTACTTC. Translation gives CASSQLAGEGAEQYF.

The chain combines TRBV6-5 with TRBJ2-2; the match to TRBD1 covers 7 bases. Germline V gene sequence: CDR1 MNHEY, CDR2 SVGAGI. J gave up 5 bases and V 6 bases, and 15 bases lay outside the gene matches. This CDR3 has 17 residues. CDR3 coding DNA: TGTGCCAGCAGCCCGCTCGGCACAGGGGCATGGACCGGGGAGCTGTTTTTT. This sequence encodes CASSPLGTGAWTGELFF.

There are many counts of this clonotype. The chain couples TRBV28 to TRBJ2-7, with D possibly TRBD2 on 6 matching bases. Germline loops: CDR1 MDHEN, CDR2 SYDVKM. The CDR3 sequence is 12 residues long. Trimming shortened V by 10 bases and J by 0 bases, and 10 bases separated the two germline ends. Here the CDR3 DNA reads TGTGCCACCTCGGGAGTCTCCTACGAGCAGTACTTC. It yields the protein CATSGVSYEQYF. Together with reference TRBV28 and TRBJ2-7, the CDR3 gives the full variable domain: DVKVTQSSRYLVKRTGEKVFLECVQDMDHENMFWYRQDPGLGLRLIYFSYDVKMKEKGDIPEGYSVSREKKERFSLILESASTNQTSMYLCATSGVSYEQYFGPGTRLTVT.

At least ten counts were recorded for this clonotype. The V and J genes are TRBV6-2 or TRBV6-3 and TRBJ2-1; TRBD1 might be the D (5 bases). CDR1 is MNHEY, CDR2 SVGEGT, per germline. The germline V and J ends were trimmed by 5 bases and 4 bases, with 15 bases remaining between them. The CDR3 loop spans 15 amino acids. The chain's CDR3 is CASSREGVGYNEQFF. CDR3 coding DNA: TGTGCCAGCAGTAGAGAAGGGGTAGGGTACAATGAGCAGTTCTTC.

This CDR3 reads CSGQEGTYEQYF. CDR3 in DNA: TGCAGCGGACAGGAGGGCACCTACGAGCAGTACTTC. This chain connects TRBV29-1 to TRBJ2-7; possibly TRBD1 or TRBD2 for D (6 bases each). CDR1 is SQVTM and CDR2 is ANQGSEA in the germline V gene. The CDR3 is made up of 12 amino acids. The V end lost 7 bases, the J end lost 2 bases, and 12 bases lay between the germline ends.

This clonotype was counted between two and nine times. The DNA is omitted, as the CDR3 cannot be located on it reliably, and the CDR3 follows TCRdb's listing. V gene TRBV28 combines with J gene TRBJ2-3; no DNA check was done on the table's D call, TRBD2. The CDR3 contains 21 residues when both ends are counted. Looked up from germline, CDR1 is MDHEN and CDR2 is SYDVKM. CDR3: CASSLSTLGLAGSYSTDTQYF.

Note on this clonotype: Its ends do not fully match the called genes, so a read error is possible. The chain recombines TRBV19 with TRBJ2-7, with a weak D call TRBD1 (6 bases). CDR1 and CDR2 from the germline V gene are LNHDA and SQIVND (reference sequence). CDR3 length equals 14 residues. For the CDR3, the DNA is TGTGCCAGTAGTCTCAGGACAGCCTCCGACGAGCAGTACTTC. It translates to CASSLRTASDEQYF.

This clonotype was seen at least ten times. CDR3 nucleotide sequence: TGTGCCAGCAGCCCTCCAGAGCCCTACAATGAGCAGTTCTTC. Amino acid sequence: CASSPPEPYNEQFF. This chain uses TRBV28 with TRBJ2-1; D gene ambiguous. Trimming removed 6 bases from V and 2 bases from J, with 11 bases in between. This CDR3 contains 14 residues. The germline CDR1 and CDR2 sequences are MDHEN and SYDVKM.

This clonotype has only a few counts. The V call is TRBV11-2, the J call TRBJ2-1; unclear D gene. Trimming left V 3 bases short and J 10 bases short, with 10 bases between. This CDR3 has 12 residues. Germline V lookup: CDR1 SGHAT, CDR2 FQNNGV. In DNA, the CDR3 is TGTGCCAGCAGCTTCTATCTGACAGAGCAGTTCTTC. Its translation is CASSFYLTEQFF.

This clonotype was detected ten times or more. The chain is built from TRBV7-8 and TRBJ2-3, with 7 bases lining up with TRBD1. The V and J ends lost 5 bases and 4 bases, in that order; junction bases with no gene match: 15. CDR3 length: 17 residues. Germline-derived CDR1 and CDR2 are SGHVS and FQNEAQ. This chain's CDR3 is CASSAYTGTAHADTQYF. CDR3 sequence (DNA): TGTGCCAGCAGCGCCTACACCGGGACAGCCCATGCAGATACGCAGTATTTT. The full variable domain, with the rest looked up from reference TRBV7-8 and TRBJ2-3, is GAGVSQSPRYKVAKRGQDVALRCDPISGHVSLFWYQQALGQGPEFLTYFQNEAQLDKSGLPSDRFFAERPEGSVSTLKIQRTQQEDSAVYLCASSAYTGTAHADTQYFGPGTRLTVL.

The CDR3 DNA reads TGTGCCAGCAGTTCCCCATGGACCGCTACCTACGAGCAGTACTTC. The encoded protein is CASSSPWTATYEQYF. The V call is TRBV27, the J call TRBJ2-7, with D uncertain. The CDR3 runs to 15 residues. Germline assignment: CDR1 MNHEY and CDR2 SMNVEV (reference sequence). V was pared by 4 bases and J by 2 bases, with 15 bases between.

Ten or more counts support this clonotype. The J gene is TRBJ1-3, the V gene TRBV20-1, with D unresolved. The CDR3 loop spans 13 amino acids. Germline V CDR1 and CDR2: DFQATT, SNEGSKA (reference sequence). V lost 5 bases and J lost 4, with 12 bases in between. CDR3 bases: TGCAGTGCTGCCGACATCCGAGGAAACACCATATATTTT. Translation gives CSAADIRGNTIYF.

Concerning this clonotype: A read error may explain this, as a much larger clone is one base away. Likely a read error: the CDR3 ends without its conserved phenylalanine or tryptophan. In DNA, the CDR3 is TGTGCCAGCAGCCAAGCTGGGAGGGATACGCAGTATTCT. Encoded protein: CASSQAGRDTQYS. The chain carries TRBV3-1 and TRBJ2-3; D is possibly TRBD2 (6 bases). Germline V gene lookup returns CDR1 LGHDT and CDR2 YNNKEL (reference sequence). The germline V and J ends were trimmed by 1 base and 6 bases, with 8 bases remaining between them. The CDR3 totals 13 residues.

This clonotype was seen only a few times. V usage is TRBV18 and J usage is TRBJ2-1; 10 bases map to TRBD2. The CDR3 spans 17 residues. Germline V gene lookup returns CDR1 KGHSH and CDR2 LQKENI. With V trimmed by 0 bases and J by 4 bases, 6 bases remained unmatched. The CDR3 coding sequence is TGTGCCAGCTCACCACCTAACGGACTAGCGGCGTACAATGAGCAGTTCTTC. It translates to CASSPPNGLAAYNEQFF.

This clonotype was counted ten times or more. The chain carries TRBV6-1 and TRBJ2-3, with D unresolved. The CDR3 extends over 15 amino acids. Germline-derived CDR1 and CDR2 are MNHNS and SASEGT. The V gene lost 6 bases and the J gene lost 0 bases, with 13 bases spanning the gap. In DNA form, the CDR3 reads TGTGCCAGCAGCGAACGTGGGCCGAGCACAGATACGCAGTATTTT. Its protein is CASSERGPSTDTQYF.

The chain combines TRBV28 with TRBJ2-3, with TRBD2 as a possible D gene (5 bases). This CDR3 region has 16 residues. CDR1 and CDR2 from the germline V gene are MDHEN and SYDVKM. V dropped 3 bases and J dropped 0 bases, with 13 bases sitting between them. CDR3 sequence: CASSFPIASSTDTQYF. CDR3 sequence (DNA): TGTGCCAGCAGTTTTCCAATAGCGTCTAGCACAGATACGCAGTATTTT. The complete variable domain, with remaining parts taken from reference TRBV28 and TRBJ2-3, reads DVKVTQSSRYLVKRTGEKVFLECVQDMDHENMFWYRQDPGLGLRLIYFSYDVKMKEKGDIPEGYSVSREKKERFSLILESASTNQTSMYLCASSFPIASSTDTQYFGPGTRLTVL.

The CDR3 nucleotides are TGTGCCAGCTCACCGGCTATCCAAGAGACCCAGTACTTC. Translated, it gives CASSPAIQETQYF. The V gene is TRBV18, the J gene TRBJ2-5; D is unresolved. The length of the CDR3 is 13 residues. Germline V gene lookup returns CDR1 KGHSH and CDR2 LQKENI. V was trimmed by 3 bases and J by 1 base, leaving 6 bases between them.

This clonotype was recorded many times. The rearrangement joins TRBV29-1 to TRBJ1-3, with no clear D. Looked up from germline, CDR1 is SQVTM and CDR2 is ANQGSEA. V was shortened by 4 bases and J by 4 bases, with 11 bases between the two germline ends. The CDR3 runs to 13 residues. DNA for the CDR3: TGCAGCGTTGTTTTGGGGATCGGAAACACCATATATTTT. Amino acids: CSVVLGIGNTIYF.